Listed below are T cell receptor beta chains from one sample, sequenced in a study of early T cells in non-severe SARS-CoV-2 infection. TCRdb reprocessed the 5' RACE reads with MiXCR, giving one entry per CDR3 protein. The data contain about 130,000 distinct CDR3 sequences, more than 12% of them seen just once; the ten biggest clones take up 20% to 25%. Sequenced sample: whole blood. These receptors originate from an adult who was a healthcare worker with PCR-confirmed SARS-CoV-2 infection or an uninfected control (not recorded which). CDR3s include the opening cysteine and the closing phenylalanine or tryptophan. D genes are given only for firm matches. Only part of the rows carry a size: once, few, many, or a class if the clone is expanded.

d_call	clone_size	v_call	j_call	cdr3_aa	cdr3_nt
NA	NA	TRBV5-1	TRBJ2-3	CASSPASMGSYTQYF	TGCGCCAGCAGCCCGGCAAGTATGGGGTCATATACGCAGTATTTT
NA	many	TRBV7-6	TRBJ1-1	CASSLKGTGNTEAFF	TGTGCCAGCAGCTTAAAAGGGACGGGGAACACTGAAGCTTTCTTT
NA	few	TRBV9	TRBJ1-2	CASSVSYSTNYGYTF	TGTGCCAGCAGCGTAAGCTACTCAACTAACTATGGCTACACCTTC
NA	few	TRBV7-9	TRBJ2-2	CASSFWGTNTGELFF	TGTGCCAGCAGCTTTTGGGGAACAAACACCGGGGAGCTGTTTTTT
NA	few	TRBV12-3/TRBV12-4	TRBJ1-3	CASSFRFLGAISGNTIYF	TGTGCCAGCAGTTTTAGATTTTTGGGGGCGATCTCTGGAAACACCATATATTTT
NA	few	TRBV27	TRBJ1-5	CASSLTQGNQPQHF	TGTGCCAGCAGTTTGACCCAGGGGAATCAGCCCCAGCATTTT
NA	few	TRBV6-1	TRBJ1-5	CASSEVWSVNQPQHF	TGTGCCAGCAGTGAAGTGTGGAGCGTCAATCAGCCCCAGCATTTT
NA	few	TRBV19	TRBJ1-1	CASSIDLGRTDGEAFF	TGTGCCAGTAGTATAGATCTCGGCCGGACGGACGGTGAAGCTTTCTTT
NA	few	TRBV12-3/TRBV12-4	TRBJ2-3	CASSWGSPSTDTQYF	TGTGCCAGCAGTTGGGGCAGCCCAAGCACAGATACGCAGTATTTT
NA	NA	TRBV4-1	TRBJ1-1	CASSPSPKGRPEAFF	TGCGCCAGCAGCCCAAGCCCTAAAGGACGGCCTGAAGCTTTCTTT
NA	few	TRBV5-4	TRBJ2-5	CASSFPGGRGQETQYF	TGTGCCAGCAGCTTCCCCGGGGGGCGGGGCCAAGAGACCCAGTACTTC
NA	NA	TRBV2	TRBJ1-6	CASSDGSPLHF	TGTGCCAGCAGTGATGGTTCACCCCTCCACTTT
NA	few	TRBV12-3/TRBV12-4	TRBJ2-6	CASSLNRVLSGANVLTF	TGTGCCAGCAGTTTAAACAGGGTGCTCTCTGGGGCCAACGTCCTGACTTTC
NA	few	TRBV6-1	TRBJ1-2	CASEDYGYTF	TGTGCCTCAGAAGACTATGGCTACACCTTC
NA	few	TRBV3-1	TRBJ2-1	CASSLGRDEQFF	TGTGCCAGCAGCTTGGGCAGAGACGAGCAGTTCTTC
NA	NA	TRBV29-1	TRBJ1-2	CSVEEVGLSSGYTF	TGCAGCGTTGAAGAGGTGGGCTTGAGCTCTGGCTACACCTTC
NA	NA	TRBV10-3	TRBJ1-2	CAISIQGANYGYTF	TGTGCCATCAGTATACAGGGAGCGAACTATGGCTACACCTTC
TRBD1	few	TRBV5-5	TRBJ2-7	CASSYGQGRGEQYF	TGTGCCAGCAGCTACGGACAGGGCCGGGGGGAGCAGTACTTC
NA	few	TRBV10-3	TRBJ1-2	CAISGKVGQNYGYTF	TGTGCCATCAGTGGAAAGGTGGGACAAAACTATGGCTACACCTTC
NA	NA	TRBV3-1	TRBJ2-7	CASRGGDGYEQYF	TGTGCCAGCCGAGGGGGGGATGGCTACGAGCAGTACTTC
TRBD2	few	TRBV10-3	TRBJ2-3	CATEKGWGTSGDTDTQYF	TGTGCCACGGAAAAAGGATGGGGGACTAGCGGGGACACAGATACGCAGTATTTT
NA	few	TRBV9	TRBJ2-5	CASSAGRTQYF	TGTGCCAGCAGCGCAGGAAGGACCCAGTACTTC
NA	NA	TRBV13	TRBJ2-1	CASSPAGIGFYEQFF	TGTGCCAGCAGCCCCGCCGGGATAGGCTTTTATGAGCAGTTCTTC
NA	many	TRBV20-1	TRBJ1-1	CSARVGTANTEAFF	TGCAGTGCTAGAGTTGGGACGGCGAACACTGAAGCTTTCTTT
NA	NA	TRBV4-1	TRBJ1-1	CASNPEELGPNTEAFF	TGCGCCAGCAACCCCGAGGAGCTAGGACCGAACACTGAAGCTTTCTTT
TRBD1	NA	TRBV7-6	TRBJ1-3	CASSLDRASGNTIYF	TGTGCCAGCAGCTTGGACAGGGCCTCGGGAAACACCATATATTTT
NA	few	TRBV29-1	TRBJ1-5	CSVVTGSSNQPQHF	TGCAGCGTTGTAACAGGCTCTAGCAATCAGCCCCAGCATTTT
TRBD2	NA	TRBV20-1	TRBJ2-1	CSADSGGPFNEQFF	TGCAGTGCTGACAGCGGGGGGCCGTTTAATGAGCAGTTCTTC
NA	NA	TRBV18	TRBJ2-1	CASSPRYNEQFF	TGTGCCAGCTCACCCAGGTACAATGAGCAGTTCTTC
NA	NA	TRBV12-3/TRBV12-4	TRBJ1-1	CASSPGPLGAEAFF	TGTGCCAGCAGCCCTGGACCCCTTGGGGCTGAAGCTTTCTTT
TRBD1	NA	TRBV7-8	TRBJ2-2	CASSAGRGRGKGELFF	TGTGCCAGCAGCGCTGGCAGGGGGCGTGGAAAGGGGGAGCTGTTTTTT
NA	few	TRBV4-1	TRBJ2-6	CASSQTHLSGGVGANVLTF	TGCGCCAGCAGCCAAACTCACCTTTCAGGAGGGGTCGGGGCCAACGTCCTGACTTTC
NA	few	TRBV30	TRBJ2-1	CAWSGGLPVLNEQFF	TGTGCCTGGAGTGGTGGGCTACCAGTCCTCAATGAGCAGTTCTTC
NA	few	TRBV21-1	TRBJ2-4	CASILRGKRTKNIQYF	TGTGCCAGCATCCTCAGGGGGAAACGGACCAAAAACATTCAGTACTTC
NA	few	TRBV12-3/TRBV12-4	TRBJ1-3	CASNVPGNTIYF	TGTGCCAGCAACGTCCCTGGAAACACCATATATTTT
NA	few	TRBV20-1	TRBJ2-2	CSAPGRSNTGELFF	TGCAGTGCTCCGGGACGGAGCAACACCGGGGAGCTGTTTTTT
NA	few	TRBV4-1	TRBJ2-2	CASSQDRSGALFF	TGCGCCAGCAGCCAAGATCGGTCAGGTGCGCTGTTTTTT
NA	NA	TRBV7-8	TRBJ2-6	CASSSVSGANVLTF	TGTGCCAGCAGCTCAGTTTCTGGGGCCAACGTCCTGACTTTC
TRBD1	many	TRBV7-2	TRBJ1-2	CASRSGQGASYGYTF	TGTGCCAGCAGATCGGGACAGGGGGCCTCCTATGGCTACACCTTC
NA	NA	TRBV3-1	TRBJ1-1	CASNQLTGTRTEAFF	TGTGCCAGCAACCAACTCACCGGGACACGCACTGAAGCTTTCTTT
TRBD1	NA	TRBV12-3/TRBV12-4	TRBJ1-5	CASSLERRGLVRSNQPQHF	TGTGCCAGCAGTTTGGAACGCAGGGGGCTGGTCAGGAGCAATCAGCCCCAGCATTTT
NA	NA	TRBV7-2	TRBJ2-3	CASSLARTDTQYF	TGTGCCAGCAGCTTAGCAAGAACAGATACGCAGTATTTT